These 2 T cell receptor beta chains share one sample of origin, sequenced in a study of shared clonotypes between healthy human individuals. Only in-frame clones appear in the TCRdb table, and some are missing; sequencing was by immunoSEQ multiplex PCR. The data hold approximately 1.1 million clones, with roughly 74% observed a single time. Sequencing was performed on memory CD4+ T cells from PBMCs. Subset noted: CD45RA-negative fraction. All receptors come from a man aged 18 to 35 in good health. Some clones in this sample may be carry-over from other donors' samples.

The J gene is TRBJ1-4, the V gene TRBV10-3, with TRBD1 identical over 7 bases. Unmatched junction bases numbered 7, after V lost 3 bases and J lost 0 bases. The CDR3 length is 17 residues. Per germline, CDR1 ENHRY and CDR2 SYGVKD. For the CDR3, the DNA is TGTGCCATCAGTGATCTGGACAGGCCCTCAACTAATGAAAAACTGTTTTTT. Encoded protein: CAISDLDRPSTNEKLFF.

V gene TRBV11-3 combines with J gene TRBJ2-5, with D perhaps matching TRBD2 (5 bases). The V end lost 8 bases, the J end lost 4 bases, and 17 bases lay between the germline ends. Germline V lookup: CDR1 SGHNT, CDR2 YENEEA. CDR3 length equals 14 residues. The CDR3 bases are TGTGCCAGCGCCGCTTACGAGGACTCAGAGACCCAGTACTTC. Protein product: CASAAYEDSETQYF.